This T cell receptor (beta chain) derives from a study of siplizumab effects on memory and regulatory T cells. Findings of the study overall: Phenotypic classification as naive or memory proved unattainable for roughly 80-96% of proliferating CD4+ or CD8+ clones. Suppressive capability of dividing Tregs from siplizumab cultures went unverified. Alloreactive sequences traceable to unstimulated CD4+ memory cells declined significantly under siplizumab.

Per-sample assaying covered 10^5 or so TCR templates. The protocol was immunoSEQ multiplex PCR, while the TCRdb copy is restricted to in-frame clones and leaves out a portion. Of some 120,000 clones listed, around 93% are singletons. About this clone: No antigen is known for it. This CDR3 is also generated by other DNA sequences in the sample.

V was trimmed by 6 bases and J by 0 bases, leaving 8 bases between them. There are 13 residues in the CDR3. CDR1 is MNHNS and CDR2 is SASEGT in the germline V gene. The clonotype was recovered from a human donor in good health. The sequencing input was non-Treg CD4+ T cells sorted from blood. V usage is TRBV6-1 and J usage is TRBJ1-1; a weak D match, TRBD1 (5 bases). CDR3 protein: CASRTGVNTEAFF. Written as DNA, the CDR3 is TGTGCCAGCAGAACAGGAGTGAACACTGAAGCTTTCTTT.